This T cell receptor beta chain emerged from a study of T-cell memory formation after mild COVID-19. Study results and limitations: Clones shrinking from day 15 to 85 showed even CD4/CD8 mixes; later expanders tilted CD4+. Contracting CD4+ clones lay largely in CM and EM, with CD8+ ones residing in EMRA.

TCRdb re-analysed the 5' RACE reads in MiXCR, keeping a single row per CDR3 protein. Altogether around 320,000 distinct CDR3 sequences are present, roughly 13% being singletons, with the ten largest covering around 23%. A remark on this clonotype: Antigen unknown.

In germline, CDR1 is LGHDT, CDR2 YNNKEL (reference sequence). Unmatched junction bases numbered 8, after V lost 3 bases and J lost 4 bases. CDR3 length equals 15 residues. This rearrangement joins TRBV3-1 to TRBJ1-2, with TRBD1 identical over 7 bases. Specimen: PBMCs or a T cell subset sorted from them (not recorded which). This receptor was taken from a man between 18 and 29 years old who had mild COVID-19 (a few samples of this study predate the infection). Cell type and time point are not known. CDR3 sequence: CASSHADRVGYGYTF. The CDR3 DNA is TGTGCCAGCAGCCATGCCGACAGGGTGGGCTATGGCTACACCTTC.